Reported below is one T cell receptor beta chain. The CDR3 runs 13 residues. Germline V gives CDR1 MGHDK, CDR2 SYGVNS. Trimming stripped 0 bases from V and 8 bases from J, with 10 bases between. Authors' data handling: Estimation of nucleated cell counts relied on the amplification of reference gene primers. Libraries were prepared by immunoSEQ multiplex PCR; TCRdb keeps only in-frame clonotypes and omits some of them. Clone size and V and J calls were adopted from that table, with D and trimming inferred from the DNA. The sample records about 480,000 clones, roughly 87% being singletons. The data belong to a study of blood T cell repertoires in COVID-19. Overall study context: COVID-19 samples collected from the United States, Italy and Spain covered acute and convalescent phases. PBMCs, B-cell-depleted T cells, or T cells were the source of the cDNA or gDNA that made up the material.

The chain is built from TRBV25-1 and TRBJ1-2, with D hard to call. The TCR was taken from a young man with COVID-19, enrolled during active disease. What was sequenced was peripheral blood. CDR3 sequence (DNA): TGTGCCAGCAGTGAATATATCGGGTGGGGCTACACCTTC. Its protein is CASSEYIGWGYTF.